The 19 T cell receptor beta chains below were found in one sample sequenced in a study of regulatory T cells in long-lasting Graves disease. Time point reported: persistent/refractory GD, antithyroid drugs over 5 years with positive TRAb. PBMCs provided the RNA from which the TCR library was made. HTBI primers from iRepertoire and Arm-PCR of CDR3 regions yielded the TCR beta libraries. Using its own MiXCR run on the multiplex PCR reads, TCRdb lists one record per CDR3 protein. This table has more than 350,000 distinct CDR3 sequences, under 25% appearing once. The specimen comprised peripheral blood mononuclear cells (PBMCs), sampled when the disease was refractory, from a patient treated with antithyroid drugs. These receptors were collected from a female donor with Graves disease.

This clonotype was seen only a few times. V gene TRBV6-5 combines with J gene TRBJ1-5; D might be TRBD1 (5 bases). In germline, CDR1 is MNHEY, CDR2 SVGAGI. The V end lost 2 bases, the J end lost 1 base, and 18 bases lay between the germline ends. The CDR3 loop spans 18 amino acids. This chain's CDR3 is CASSYLPTDQGSNQPQHF. CDR3 nucleotide sequence: TGTGCCAGCAGTTACCTCCCGACAGACCAAGGGAGCAATCAGCCCCAGCATTTT.

The sample holds many counts of this clonotype. This chain uses TRBV20-1 with TRBJ2-5; 7 bases fit TRBD1. The CDR3 loop spans 12 amino acids. Unmatched junction bases numbered 4, after V lost 4 bases and J lost 5 bases. CDR1 is DFQATT, CDR2 SNEGSKA, per germline (reference sequence). CDR3 in amino acids: CSATGTDETQYF. CDR3 coding DNA: TGCAGTGCTACCGGGACAGACGAGACCCAGTACTTC.

The rearrangement uses TRBV6-2 or TRBV6-3 and TRBJ2-1; 7 nucleotides align to TRBD2. Germline assignment: CDR1 MNHEY and CDR2 SVGEGT. This CDR3 spans 16 amino acids. With 0 bases clipped from V and 3 bases from J, the junction kept 5 bases outside the gene matches. The CDR3 loop reads CASSYSAGDYYNEQFF. The CDR3 bases are TGTGCCAGCAGTTACTCTGCGGGAGACTACTACAATGAGCAGTTCTTC.

The V call is TRBV3-1, the J call TRBJ2-7; D uncertain. The germline V gene has CDR1 LGHDT and CDR2 YNNKEL (reference sequence). This CDR3 region has 11 residues. V lost 1 base to trimming and J lost 7 bases, with 5 bases between them. The CDR3 loop is CASSQGEEQYF. The DNA of the CDR3 is TGTGCCAGCAGCCAAGGGGAAGAGCAGTACTTC.

This clonotype was detected many times. J is TRBJ1-2 and V is TRBV2; 9 positions match TRBD1. From germline, CDR1 is SNHLY and CDR2 FYNNEI. The CDR3 contains 15 residues. Trimming removed 7 bases from V and 2 bases from J; junction bases left unmatched: 8. The CDR3 spells CASMDRGEKNYGYTF. Here the CDR3 DNA reads TGTGCCAGCATGGACAGGGGAGAAAAGAACTATGGCTACACCTTC.

This chain links TRBV19 with TRBJ2-5; 9 positions match TRBD1. This CDR3 spans 14 amino acids. From germline, CDR1 is LNHDA and CDR2 SQIVND (reference sequence). V shed 6 bases and J 4 bases; nucleotides not matched to a gene: 6. For the CDR3, the DNA is TGTGCCAGTAGGCCACAGGGGGCGAGAGAGACCCAGTACTTC. This sequence encodes CASRPQGARETQYF.

Ten or more counts support this clonotype. This sequence joins TRBV7-8 and TRBJ1-1; perhaps TRBD1 as D (5 bases). CDR3 length equals 14 residues. The germline CDR1 and CDR2 sequences are SGHVS and FQNEAQ. Trimming pared 4 bases from V and 6 bases from J, leaving 15 bases between. CDR3 residues: CASSSSLSTAEAFF. DNA of the CDR3: TGTGCCAGCAGCTCCAGCCTTTCGACAGCTGAAGCTTTCTTT.

This clonotype was counted between two and nine times. The chain has TRBV10-3 and TRBJ2-7; D assignment may be TRBD1 or TRBD2 (5 bases each). Germline lookup yields CDR1 ENHRY and CDR2 SYGVKD. This CDR3 has 17 residues. V dropped 2 bases and J dropped 0 bases, with 17 bases sitting between them. The CDR3 sequence is CAISETSGTESSYEQYF. In DNA form, the CDR3 reads TGTGCCATCAGTGAGACATCCGGGACCGAGAGCTCCTACGAGCAGTACTTC.

This clonotype was seen at least ten times. The chain joins TRBV7-9 to TRBJ2-5, with 7 bases aligning to TRBD2. Germline V gene data show CDR1 as SEHNR and CDR2 as FQNEAQ (reference sequence). There are 15 residues in the CDR3. Trimming removed 3 bases from V and 4 bases from J; junction bases left unmatched: 8. This CDR3 reads CASSLDREETETQYF. CDR3 nucleotides: TGTGCCAGCAGCTTGGACCGGGAGGAGACAGAGACCCAGTACTTC.

This clonotype was counted ten times or more. This chain joins TRBV6-1 and TRBJ2-7, with 14 bases aligning to TRBD2. After removal of 6 bases from V and 4 bases from J, the junction contained 11 bases not matched to a gene. Germline-derived CDR1 and CDR2 are MNHNS and SASEGT. The CDR3 runs to 17 residues. The DNA of the CDR3 is TGTGCCAGCAGGACTAGCGGGAGGGCCTTAGGGCCTTACGAGCAGTACTTC. It is translated as CASRTSGRALGPYEQYF.

This clonotype was seen repeatedly, ten times or more. This rearrangement joins TRBV2 to TRBJ1-2, with 9 bases lining up with TRBD1. The CDR3 is made up of 14 amino acids. After removal of 9 bases from V and 4 bases from J, the junction contained 9 bases not matched to a gene. Germline CDR1 is SNHLY and CDR2 is FYNNEI. The chain's CDR3 is CARQQGAVGYGYTF. CDR3 sequence (DNA): TGTGCCAGACAACAGGGGGCTGTTGGCTATGGCTACACCTTC.

This clonotype was counted only a few times. The genes are TRBV12-3 or TRBV12-4 and TRBJ2-1; 10 nucleotides agree with TRBD2. Germline trimming cut 3 bases from V and 10 bases from J; bases unmatched to any gene: 9. The CDR3 loop spans 15 amino acids. This chain's CDR3 is CASSFGLAGVGEQFF. As DNA, the CDR3 is TGTGCCAGCAGTTTTGGGCTAGCGGGAGTAGGGGAGCAGTTCTTC.

Ten or more counts support this clonotype. The CDR3 sequence is CASSEDVGQHF. DNA of the CDR3: TGTGCCAGCAGTGAAGATGTCGGACAGCATTTT. The chain recombines TRBV6-1 with TRBJ1-5; D remains ambiguous. The CDR3 sequence is 11 residues long. CDR1 and CDR2 (germline): MNHNS, SASEGT. Trimming took off 1 base at V and 13 bases at J, with 8 bases between the two ends.

The chain is built from TRBV18 and TRBJ2-5; maybe TRBD2 (6 bases). Trimming left V 5 bases short and J 5 bases short, with 12 bases between. Germline V gene lookup returns CDR1 KGHSH and CDR2 LQKENI. The CDR3 length is 13 residues. CDR3 in DNA: TGTGCCAGCTCAGCGGGACTTCAGGAGACCCAGTACTTC. This sequence encodes CASSAGLQETQYF.

The J gene is TRBJ1-5, the V gene TRBV20-1, with a weak D call TRBD1 (6 bases). V was cut by 7 bases and J by 5 bases, with 15 bases left in between. The germline V gene has CDR1 DFQATT and CDR2 SNEGSKA (reference sequence). This CDR3 is 13 amino acids long. The CDR3 region is CSGVRQVDQPQHF. CDR3 bases: TGCAGTGGGGTCCGACAGGTAGATCAGCCCCAGCATTTT.

This chain links TRBV29-1 with TRBJ2-2, with TRBD2 matching 13 bases. Germline assignment: CDR1 SQVTM and CDR2 ANQGSEA. After removal of 2 bases from V and 9 bases from J, the junction contained 3 bases not matched to a gene. The CDR3 consists of 14 residues. CDR3 sequence (DNA): TGCAGCGTTGAATTGACTAGCGGGAGGAGGGAGCTGTTTTTT. It codes for CSVELTSGRRELFF.

There are many counts of this clonotype. V is TRBV28 and J is TRBJ2-5, with D unresolved. The V gene lost 7 bases and the J gene lost 1 base, with 7 bases spanning the gap. Per germline, CDR1 MDHEN and CDR2 SYDVKM. The CDR3 length is 12 residues. This chain's CDR3 is CASTRRQETQYF. The CDR3 DNA sequence: TGTGCCAGCACCAGACGCCAAGAGACCCAGTACTTC.

The chain has TRBV19 and TRBJ1-1; maybe TRBD1 (6 bases). The CDR3 loop spans 13 amino acids. The germline V gene has CDR1 LNHDA and CDR2 SQIVND (reference sequence). The ends were cut back, 4 bases at V and 1 base at J, with 7 bases in the middle. CDR3 loop: CASSNRANTEAFF. The DNA for the CDR3 is TGTGCCAGTAGTAACAGGGCGAACACTGAAGCTTTCTTT.

This clonotype was recorded a few times. The chain carries TRBV30 and TRBJ1-5; D is unresolved. Germline assignment: CDR1 GTSNPN and CDR2 SVGIG (reference sequence). Trimming stripped 2 bases from V and 6 bases from J, with 14 bases between. The CDR3 is 14 amino acids. CDR3 sequence: CAWSSDRTGQPQHF. The CDR3, as DNA: TGTGCCTGGAGTTCCGACCGAACGGGTCAGCCCCAGCATTTT.